This TCR beta chain came from a study of regulatory T cells in long-lasting Graves disease. Arm-PCR with iRepertoire HTBI primers amplified the CDR3 regions for these TCR beta libraries. TCRdb used MiXCR to reprocess the multiplex PCR reads, holding one entry per CDR3 protein. The table includes under 450,000 distinct CDR3 sequences, 10% to 15% detected once. Trimming removed 3 bases at V and 0 bases at J, with 8 bases between. The CDR3 spans 15 residues. Germline V gene lookup returns CDR1 SEHNR and CDR2 FQNEAQ (reference sequence). Time point defined: newly diagnosed GD, antithyroid drugs for less than 3 months. The authors made the TCR library using RNA they extracted from PBMCs. The authors drew patients from an endocrinology department in Xi'an, China. This sample also appeared in a second study, on T cells in Graves' hyperthyroidism and ophthalmopathy. According to that study: Ophthalmopathy cases were set apart from stable hyperthyroidism by a 13 V-J model.

Source: peripheral blood mononuclear cells (PBMCs), taken at new diagnosis, from a patient treated with antithyroid drugs. This chain joins TRBV7-9 and TRBJ1-4; no reliable D call. This TCR was recovered from a woman between 18 and 29 years old with Graves disease. The DNA for the CDR3 is TGTGCCAGCAGCTTCCCTGCGGCAACTAATGAAAAACTGTTTTTT. The encoded protein is CASSFPAATNEKLFF. Together with reference TRBV7-9 and TRBJ1-4, the CDR3 gives the full variable domain: DTGVSQNPRHKITKRGQNVTFRCDPISEHNRLYWYRQTLGQGPEFLTYFQNEAQLEKSRLLSDRFSAERPKGSFSTLEIQRTEQGDSAMYLCASSFPAATNEKLFFGSGTQLSVL.